The 27 T cell receptor beta chains listed next were all sequenced from one sample in a study of CD8+ T cells in alopecia areata. Sequencing used cDNA as its template, made by extracting RNA and reverse transcribing it. TCRdb's copy holds only in-frame clones and misses some; the assay was immunoSEQ multiplex PCR. Sampling found about 110,000 clones, none seen once. Sequencing was done on a sample of lesional skin. Receptors originate from a C3H/HeJ mouse with alopecia areata. Strain haplotype (MHC): H2-k.

This clone came up many times. The germline and genes are mouse ones. With the read ending 4 residues before the CDR3 end, the germline J gene is used to fill in that end. The same CDR3 also results from other DNA sequences found in this sample. The chain is built from TRBV1 and TRBJ2-2; 10 positions match TRBD1. Losses at the gene ends were 2 bases for V and 2 bases for J; bases not matched to a gene: 2. The CDR3 contains 16 residues. The germline V gene encodes CDR1 NSQYPW and CDR2 LRSPGD (reference sequence). CDR3 bases read: TGCACCTGCAGTGCACCGGGACAGGGGAACACCGGG. Protein sequence: CTCSAPGQGNTG. The whole CDR3 sequence is CTCSAPGQGNTGQLYF.

A note on this clone: The germline and genes are mouse ones. The CDR3 is cut off 4 residues early in the read; its end comes from the germline J gene. The V call is TRBV13-3, the J call TRBJ2-3; 10 bases agree with TRBD2. The germline gives CDR1 NNHDY, CDR2 SYVADS. V was clipped by 1 base and J by 0 bases; unmatched bases: 5. CDR3 size: 17 residues. The CDR3 loop reads CASSDWLGGLSAETLYF. The sequenced part of the CDR3 DNA is TGTGCCAGCAGTGATTGGCTGGGGGGGCTTAGTGCAGAA.

Worth noting for this clone: Gene and germline names: mouse. The read is 4 residues too short to cover the CDR3 end, so that end is filled in from the germline J gene. V usage is TRBV13-2 and J usage is TRBJ2-7; 9 bases are shared with TRBD2. The CDR3 covers 15 residues. With 0 bases clipped from V and 3 bases from J, the junction kept 4 bases outside the gene matches. The germline gives CDR1 NNHNN, CDR2 SYGAGS (reference sequence). CDR3 sequence reads: CASGDALGGLYEQYF. CDR3 bases read: TGTGCCAGCGGTGATGCATTGGGGGGGCTCTAT.

To note about this clone: Mouse names are used for the genes. The read gets to within 4 residues of the CDR3 end, and the germline J gene fills in the rest. The chain joins TRBV19 to TRBJ2-5; 7 nucleotides align to TRBD1. Germline CDR1 is FNHDT and CDR2 is SITEND (reference sequence). The CDR3 covers 12 residues. The CDR3 DNA, read in part, is TGTGCCAGCAGCTCCAGGGGGGAC. It is translated as CASSSRGD. From start to end, the CDR3 is CASSSRGDTQYF.

This clone was observed at least ten times. The genes and germline here are from mouse. Read data end 4 residues before the CDR3 end; the end is taken from the germline J gene. J is TRBJ1-4 and V is TRBV13-3; 8 nucleotides match TRBD1. Germline loops: CDR1 NNHDY, CDR2 SYVADS. The length of the CDR3 is 15 residues. The V gene end was trimmed by 1 base and the J gene end by 6 bases; junction bases not matched to a gene: 5. The chain's CDR3 is CASSDPQGADERLFF. Incomplete CDR3 DNA: TGTGCCAGCAGTGATCCCCAGGGGGCGGACGAA.

This clone has only a few counts. All gene names here are mouse names. The read halts 4 residues ahead of the CDR3 end, with the missing end drawn from the germline J gene. This chain links TRBV13-3 with TRBJ2-2, with 7 bases aligning to TRBD2. This CDR3 region has 18 residues. Germline V lookup: CDR1 NNHDY, CDR2 SYVADS. V was pared by 2 bases and J by 0 bases, with 10 bases of the junction left unmatched. This CDR3 is CASSDPIRLGANTGQLYF. CDR3 bases read: TGTGCCAGCAGTGACCCAATTCGCCTGGGGGCAAACACCGGG.

This clone was counted between two and nine times. The gene names here belong to mouse. The read ends 4 residues shy of where the CDR3 ends; the end is completed using the germline J gene. J is TRBJ2-7 and V is TRBV13-3; the D gene is possibly TRBD1 (5 bases). This CDR3 comprises 15 residues. V was shortened by 3 bases and J by 0 bases, with 13 bases between the two germline ends. Germline V gene data show CDR1 as NNHDY and CDR2 as SYVADS. The sequenced part of the CDR3 DNA is TGTGCCAGCAGTGGAGACAGAGGGAGCTCCTAT. It encodes CASSGDRGSSY. The entire CDR3 sequence reads CASSGDRGSSYEQYF.

This clone was observed a few times. Mouse germline and gene names are used. The read is 4 residues too short to cover the CDR3 end, so that end is filled in from the germline J gene. V and J are TRBV13-1 and TRBJ2-5; D is possibly TRBD1 (7 bases). Germline CDR1 NSHNY, CDR2 SYGAGN. This CDR3 is built from 14 residues. The CDR3 here is CASSDEGARDTQYF. CDR3 bases read: TGTGCCAGCAGTGATGAGGGGGCGCGAGAC.

This clone was seen a few times. Gene names are the mouse ones. From the germline J gene comes the end of the CDR3, since the read stops 4 residues before it. This rearrangement joins TRBV19 to TRBJ2-5, with D perhaps matching TRBD2 (6 bases). Germline V CDR1 and CDR2: FNHDT, SITEND (reference sequence). This CDR3 comprises 12 residues. The CDR3 region is CASRGTTDTQYF. The CDR3 DNA, read in part, is TGTGCCAGCAGAGGGACTACAGAC.

Points on this clone: Mouse gene names and germline throughout. The CDR3 bases that were read are TGTGCTAGCAGTAGAGCAGGGGGCAAGGGTGCAGAA. Translation: CASSRAGGKGAE. The whole CDR3 reads CASSRAGGKGAETLYF. The chain couples TRBV17 to TRBJ2-3, with 8 bases fitting TRBD1. The read terminates 4 residues ahead of where the CDR3 ends, so the germline J gene completes it. CDR1 and CDR2 from the germline V gene are MNHDT and YYDKIL. V was clipped by 1 base and J by 1 base; unmatched bases: 4. This CDR3 region has 16 residues.

In regard to this clone: Mouse gene names apply. With the read ending 4 residues before the CDR3 end, the germline J gene is used to fill in that end. The rearrangement joins TRBV16 to TRBJ2-5, with D tentatively TRBD1 (6 bases). Germline V CDR1 and CDR2: SGHSA, FRNQAP. This CDR3 contains 15 residues. Partial CDR3 DNA: TGTGCAAGCAGCCCCTTCTCAGGGGAGGAAGAC. Translating it yields CASSPFSGEED. The entire CDR3 is CASSPFSGEEDTQYF.

As for this clone: The genes and germline here are from mouse. The CDR3 end falls 4 residues outside the read, so it is completed with the germline J gene. The rearrangement links TRBV17 to TRBJ2-7; possibly TRBD2 for D (7 bases). This CDR3 contains 13 residues. The germline V gene has CDR1 MNHDT and CDR2 YYDKIL. CDR3 bases read: TGTGCTAGCAGTAGAGTAGGGGGGGAT. This codes for CASSRVGGD. The whole CDR3 protein is CASSRVGGDEQYF.

Turning to this clone: The protein TCRdb lists differs from the translation of the DNA at residue 12; the protein given here is translated from the DNA itself. The genes and germline here are from mouse. CDR3 sequence: CASSDRESGNSPLYF. CDR3 DNA, as far as it was read: TGTGCCAGCAGTGACAGGGAGAGTGGTAATTCGCCC. The chain employs TRBV13-3 and TRBJ1-6; weak D call: TRBD1 (5 bases). The read falls 3 residues short of the CDR3 end, and the missing part is taken from the germline J gene. TRBJ1-6 is sorted into the ORF group, with uncertain function. This CDR3 contains 15 residues. Trimming took 2 bases from V and 6 from J, leaving 12 bases between them. CDR1 NNHDY and CDR2 SYVADS come from the germline V gene.

Comments on this clone: The protein in this entry is translated from the DNA; at residue 13 it differs from the protein listed in TCRdb. Gene names are mouse gene names. The read gets to within 3 residues of the CDR3 end, and the germline J gene fills in the rest. J is TRBJ1-3 and V is TRBV13-3, with a possible D match to TRBD1 (5 bases). V lost 0 bases and J lost 2, with 12 bases in between. The CDR3 length is 16 residues. Germline V lookup: CDR1 NNHDY, CDR2 SYVADS. Partial CDR3 DNA: TGTGCCAGCAGTGATGTGGCAGGGAGGCCTGGAAATACG. Translated, it gives CASSDVAGRPGNT. The whole CDR3 protein reads CASSDVAGRPGNTLYF.

A note on this clone: At residue 12, the DNA translation does not agree with TCRdb's protein; the protein displayed here is the one encoded by the DNA. Mouse germline and gene names are used. The CDR3 end is not reached by the read, which stops 3 residues before it; the germline J gene fills it in. The V gene is TRBV13-1, the J gene TRBJ1-6; possible D gene TRBD1, 6 bases. TRBJ1-6 is annotated as an ORF whose role is uncertain. The CDR3 spans 15 residues. Per germline, CDR1 NSHNY and CDR2 SYGAGN. V lost 0 bases, J lost 7 bases, and 11 bases lay in between. The CDR3 DNA, read in part, is TGTGCCAGCAGTGATGCAACAGGGAGGAATTCGCCC. It encodes CASSDATGRNSP. The entire CDR3 protein is CASSDATGRNSPLYF.

As to this clone: Any gene name here is a mouse gene name. The CDR3 end lies 4 residues beyond the end of the read and is filled in from the germline J gene. The chain has TRBV13-1 and TRBJ2-2, with 9 bases fitting TRBD2. Germline CDR1 is NSHNY and CDR2 is SYGAGN. The CDR3 contains 16 residues. The ends lost 3 bases at V and 0 bases at J; junction bases unmatched: 3. The chain's CDR3 is CASSAGTGSNTGQLYF. CDR3 bases read: TGTGCCAGCAGTGCCGGGACTGGGTCAAACACCGGG.

About this clone itself: The gene names here belong to mouse. With the read ending 4 residues before the CDR3 end, the germline J gene is used to fill in that end. This chain uses TRBV17 with TRBJ2-1; TRBD2 matches 10 bases. V was clipped by 6 bases and J by 2 bases; unmatched bases: 7. The V gene's germline CDR1 is MNHDT and CDR2 YYDKIL. The CDR3 is made up of 16 amino acids. CDR3 in amino acids: CASSRLGGGDYAEQFF. Partial CDR3 DNA: TGTGCTAGCAGCAGACTGGGGGGAGGTGACTATGCT. The variable domain in full, completed from reference TRBV17 and TRBJ2-1, reads DTTVKQNPRYKLARVGKPVNLICSQTMNHDTMYWYQKKPNQAPKLLLFYYDKILNREADTFEKFQSSRPNNSFCSLYIGSAGLEYSAMYLCASSRLGGGDYAEQFFGPGTRLTVL.

In regard to this clone: Any gene name here is a mouse gene name. The read is 4 residues too short to cover the CDR3 end, so that end is filled in from the germline J gene. The chain combines TRBV1 with TRBJ1-1; the D is unclear. Germline V gene sequence: CDR1 NSQYPW, CDR2 LRSPGD (reference sequence). The V gene lost 3 bases and the J gene lost 0 bases, with 11 bases spanning the gap. The CDR3 extends over 15 amino acids. CDR3 loop: CTCSAPPGANTEVFF. The CDR3 DNA, read in part, is TGCACCTGCAGTGCCCCGCCAGGAGCAAACACA.

As for this clone: Gene names denote mouse genes. With the read ending 4 residues before the CDR3 end, the germline J gene is used to fill in that end. The chain combines TRBV13-1 with TRBJ1-4; perhaps TRBD1 as D (6 bases). The CDR3 consists of 15 residues. Trimming took off 3 bases at V and 4 bases at J, with 13 bases between the two ends. Germline V gene sequence: CDR1 NSHNY, CDR2 SYGAGN. The CDR3 bases that were read are TGTGCCAGCAGTGGAAGGCCCAGGGGCAACGAA. Protein product: CASSGRPRGNE. The complete CDR3 protein is CASSGRPRGNERLFF.

A note on this clone: Mouse names are used for the genes. The read ends 4 residues shy of where the CDR3 ends; the end is completed using the germline J gene. The chain couples TRBV5 to TRBJ1-1; D is possibly TRBD1 (6 bases). Germline V gene sequence: CDR1 LGHNA, CDR2 YNLKQL (reference sequence). This CDR3 region has 15 residues. The germline V and J ends were trimmed by 0 bases and 4 bases, with 12 bases remaining between them. This CDR3 reads CASSQDGGAGTEVFF. The sequenced part of the CDR3 DNA is TGTGCCAGCAGCCAAGATGGGGGGGCTGGCACA.

Points on this clone: The genes are named according to mouse. The read stops 4 residues short of the end of the CDR3; the missing end is completed from the germline J gene. The V call is TRBV19, the J call TRBJ1-2; a weak D match, TRBD1 (6 bases). The germline CDR1 and CDR2 sequences are FNHDT and SITEND (reference sequence). The CDR3 spans 15 residues. V lost 5 bases, J lost 0 bases, and 14 bases lay in between. The DNA read from the CDR3 is TGTGCCAGCAGCCCCGGGACAAATGCAAACTCC. It codes for CASSPGTNANS. The full CDR3 sequence reads CASSPGTNANSDYTF.

The sample holds a few counts of this clone. Any gene name here is a mouse gene name. The CDR3 goes on 4 residues after the read ends, and that part is filled in from the germline J gene. This sequence joins TRBV12-1 and TRBJ1-2, with D possibly matching TRBD1 (6 bases). Trimming pared 0 bases from V and 4 bases from J, leaving 14 bases between. The CDR3 totals 15 residues. Germline CDR1 SGHSN, CDR2 HYEKVE. The CDR3: CASSLDTRGSSDYTF. Incomplete CDR3 DNA: TGTGCCAGCTCTCTCGATACCAGGGGAAGCTCC.

This clone rates as medium-sized (0.01 to 0.1%). Gene names and germline refer to mouse. From the germline J gene comes the end of the CDR3, since the read stops 4 residues before it. This sequence joins TRBV13-3 and TRBJ2-2; 10 positions agree with TRBD1. Trimming took 1 base from V and 2 from J; bases not matched to a gene: 2. CDR3 length equals 16 residues. Germline-derived CDR1 and CDR2 are NNHDY and SYVADS. CDR3 bases read: TGTGCCAGCAGTGATCCGGGACAGGGGAACACCGGG. This translates into CASSDPGQGNTG. The whole CDR3 sequence is CASSDPGQGNTGQLYF.

This clone was counted between two and nine times. The genes and germline here are from mouse. The read is 4 residues too short to cover the CDR3 end, so that end is filled in from the germline J gene. The chain couples TRBV13-1 to TRBJ2-3; possibly TRBD2 for D (6 bases). The CDR3 runs 13 residues. Germline V gene data show CDR1 as NSHNY and CDR2 as SYGAGN. Deletions cut 3 bases from V and 4 bases from J, with 9 bases between. The CDR3 bases that were read are TGTGCCAGCAGTGGTGGGACTTCAGAA. As protein: CASSGGTSE. The whole CDR3 is CASSGGTSETLYF.

This clone was seen only a few times. Gene and germline names: mouse. Coverage ceases 4 residues before the CDR3 finishes, and the germline J gene fills in the end. The chain links TRBV17 to TRBJ2-4, with 8 bases lining up with TRBD1. Germline-derived CDR1 and CDR2 are MNHDT and YYDKIL. The V and J ends lost 3 bases and 1 base, in that order; junction bases with no gene match: 9. The CDR3 totals 17 residues. The sequenced CDR3 bases are TGTGCTAGCAGTAGGACCGGGACAGGTGCGGGTCAAAAC. It encodes CASSRTGTGAGQN. From start to end, the CDR3 is CASSRTGTGAGQNTLYF.

This clone showed up just a few times. Gene names refer to mouse genes. The CDR3 goes on 4 residues after the read ends, and that part is filled in from the germline J gene. The rearrangement joins TRBV19 to TRBJ1-4; TRBD1 agrees at 9 bases. V lost 9 bases, J lost 0 bases, and 6 bases stayed unmatched. The CDR3 runs 15 residues. In germline, CDR1 is FNHDT, CDR2 SITEND (reference sequence). CDR3 DNA, as far as it was read: TGTGCCACCCAAGACAGGGGGGTTTCCAACGAA. The encoded protein is CATQDRGVSNE. The full CDR3 protein reads CATQDRGVSNERLFF.

This clone was recorded a few times. Genes and germline come from the mouse. The read halts 4 residues ahead of the CDR3 end, with the missing end drawn from the germline J gene. The chain couples TRBV19 to TRBJ1-1; possibly TRBD1 for D (6 bases). Germline loops: CDR1 FNHDT, CDR2 SITEND (reference sequence). CDR3 size: 13 residues. V was clipped by 2 bases and J by 4 bases, with 9 bases between them. Partial CDR3 DNA: TGTGCCAGCAGTATCAGGGGTAGCACA. Protein product: CASSIRGST. In full, the CDR3 is CASSIRGSTEVFF.